These 25 T cell receptor beta chains originate from one sample sequenced in a study of shared clonotypes between healthy human individuals. Measured with immunoSEQ multiplex PCR; TCRdb has only the in-frame clones, and not every one. The sample holds about 2.5 million clones, under 95% seen once. Sequencing was performed on naive CD4+ T cells from PBMCs. Subset denoted: CD45RA+ positively selected. These receptors came from a young man in good health. Some clones in this sample may be carry-over from other donors' samples.

With regard to this clone: At the DNA level, this CDR3 is encoded by other sequences in the same sample as well. This sequence joins TRBV5-1 and TRBJ2-3, with TRBD1 matching 8 bases. Unmatched junction bases numbered 9, after V lost 0 bases and J lost 3 bases. CDR1 SGHRS and CDR2 YFSETQ come from the germline V gene. CDR3 size: 17 residues. The CDR3 region is CASSLAGTGGLTDTQYF. CDR3 DNA: TGCGCCAGCAGCTTGGCCGGTACAGGGGGGTTGACAGATACGCAGTATTTT.

The chain links TRBV30 to TRBJ2-1, with TRBD2 matching 7 bases. The CDR3 is 15 amino acids. Germline assignment: CDR1 GTSNPN and CDR2 SVGIG (reference sequence). Losses at the gene ends were 2 bases for V and 0 bases for J; bases not matched to a gene: 4. CDR3 sequence reads: CAWSRGEGSYNEQFF. CDR3 bases: TGTGCCTGGAGTCGGGGGGAGGGCTCCTACAATGAGCAGTTCTTC.

The CDR3: CASSVRRRQNGSYEQYF. The CDR3 region has the DNA TGTGCCAGCAGCGTAAGAAGACGGCAGAATGGATCCTACGAGCAGTACTTC. The chain recombines TRBV9 with TRBJ2-7, with D hard to call. The V end was cut by 1 base, the J end by 1 base, with 18 bases between. Germline V lookup: CDR1 SGDLS, CDR2 YYNGEE. This CDR3 is 17 amino acids long.

Concerning this clone: The identical CDR3 is also encoded by other nucleotide sequences in the sample. The chain recombines TRBV28 with TRBJ2-7; a weak D match, TRBD1 (6 bases). V lost 4 bases and J 4 bases, leaving 11 bases between the germline ends. Germline V gene lookup returns CDR1 MDHEN and CDR2 SYDVKM. This CDR3 has 13 residues. CDR3 coding DNA: TGTGCCAGCAGTTCCGGGACACTTTACGAGCAGTACTTC. This encodes CASSSGTLYEQYF.

The CDR3 reads CASRARENMNTEAFF. For the CDR3, the DNA is TGTGCCAGCCGCGCCCGGGAAAATATGAACACTGAAGCTTTCTTT. The chain has TRBV7-9 and TRBJ1-1, with unresolved D. The CDR3 extends over 15 amino acids. Germline V gives CDR1 SEHNR, CDR2 FQNEAQ (reference sequence). V gave up 8 bases and J gave up 0 bases, with 16 bases separating them.

The chain couples TRBV2 to TRBJ2-5, with D uncertain. The J call could be wrong; TRBJ2-7 is a better fit for the DNA end. This CDR3 contains 14 residues. Germline V gives CDR1 SNHLY, CDR2 FYNNEI. The CDR3 loop reads CASRTDPGTYEQYF. The CDR3 nucleotides read TGTGCCAGCAGAACCGATCCGGGTACCTACGAGCAGTACTTC.

J is TRBJ2-7 and V is TRBV6-5; 9 bases align to TRBD1. Germline V gives CDR1 MNHEY, CDR2 SVGAGI. The V segment lost 6 bases and the J segment 5 bases; nucleotides outside the gene matches: 5. This CDR3 region has 13 residues. The CDR3, as DNA: TGTGCCAGCAGACCACAGGGGGCCCACGAGCAGTACTTC. It encodes CASRPQGAHEQYF.

About this clone itself: The same CDR3 also results from other DNA sequences found in this sample. This sequence joins TRBV28 and TRBJ2-2; 9 positions agree with TRBD2. CDR1 and CDR2 from the germline V gene are MDHEN and SYDVKM. Trimming at V came to 2 bases and at J to 5 bases, leaving 6 bases not matched to a gene. This CDR3 region has 16 residues. The CDR3 bases are TGTGCCAGCAGTTTAGCGGGAGGGCCACGGACCGGGGAGCTGTTTTTT. Protein sequence: CASSLAGGPRTGELFF.

This clone has a single count. This chain links TRBV2 with TRBJ1-5; 9 bases are a match to TRBD1. CDR3 length: 17 amino acids. V shed 5 bases and J 1 base; nucleotides not matched to a gene: 9. The germline V gene has CDR1 SNHLY and CDR2 FYNNEI. The DNA for the CDR3 is TGTGCCAGCAGTACGACAGGGGGAAGACCCAGCAATCAGCCCCAGCATTTT. It is translated as CASSTTGGRPSNQPQHF.

The chain carries TRBV9 and TRBJ2-2; 10 bases match TRBD2. The CDR3 has 15 residues. With 0 bases clipped from V and 6 bases from J, the junction kept 2 bases outside the gene matches. The V gene's germline CDR1 is SGDLS and CDR2 YYNGEE. CDR3 in amino acids: CASSVAGTSAGELFF. In DNA, the CDR3 is TGTGCCAGCAGCGTAGCTGGGACTAGCGCCGGGGAGCTGTTTTTT.

Here the CDR3 DNA reads TGTGCCAGCTCACCGACGGGCCTCGGGAACACTGAAGCTTTCTTT. The encoded protein is CASSPTGLGNTEAFF. V usage is TRBV18 and J usage is TRBJ1-1; D remains ambiguous. The CDR3 has 15 amino acids. Deletions cut 3 bases from V and 1 base from J, with 12 bases between. The germline V gene has CDR1 KGHSH and CDR2 LQKENI.

This clone was observed a handful of times. Other DNA sequences of this sample code for an identical CDR3. The chain links TRBV2 to TRBJ2-2; D remains ambiguous. Germline values: CDR1 SNHLY, CDR2 FYNNEI. Trimming stripped 6 bases from V and 7 bases from J, with 6 bases between. The CDR3 loop spans 11 amino acids. CDR3 loop: CASSRSGELFF. The DNA of the CDR3 is TGTGCCAGCAGCCGCAGCGGGGAGCTGTTTTTT.

The V gene is TRBV11-2, the J gene TRBJ2-7; maybe TRBD1 (5 bases). Trimming stripped 4 bases from V and 0 bases from J, with 10 bases between. The CDR3 is 14 residues long. Germline V gene data show CDR1 as SGHAT and CDR2 as FQNNGV. DNA of the CDR3: TGTGCCAGCAGCTACCTGACAGCCTCCTACGAGCAGTACTTC. This translates into CASSYLTASYEQYF.

The genes are TRBV4-3 and TRBJ2-3, with TRBD2 matching over 9 bases. The CDR3 contains 14 residues. Germline CDR1 LGHNA, CDR2 YSLEER. V lost 1 base to trimming and J lost 8 bases; unmatched junction nucleotides: 4. The CDR3 coding sequence is TGCGCCAGCAGCCAAGGTGGCGGGAGGGGTACGCAGTATTTT. Protein product: CASSQGGGRGTQYF.

The table lists this clone with a count of one. The genes are TRBV18 and TRBJ2-3; D uncertain. V gave up 3 bases and J gave up 0 bases, with 7 bases separating them. Looked up from germline, CDR1 is KGHSH and CDR2 is LQKENI. The CDR3 extends over 14 amino acids. The CDR3 DNA sequence: TGTGCCAGCTCACCGCAGACTAGCACAGATACGCAGTATTTT. Translation: CASSPQTSTDTQYF.

The chain has TRBV18 and TRBJ1-1, with 8 bases lining up with TRBD1. CDR1 is KGHSH and CDR2 is LQKENI in the germline V gene. There are 16 residues in the CDR3. J lost 0 bases, V lost 3 bases, and 6 bases had no gene match. The CDR3 coding sequence is TGTGCCAGCTCACCCTCCTTGACAGGGGTGAACACTGAAGCTTTCTTT. As protein: CASSPSLTGVNTEAFF.

This chain links TRBV5-1 with TRBJ1-2; D unclear. The CDR3 is made up of 14 amino acids. Between the trimmed V and J ends, which lost 0 bases and 4 bases, there was a span of 10 bases. Germline V gene data show CDR1 as SGHRS and CDR2 as YFSETQ. CDR3 sequence reads: CASSLVPDTYGYTF. DNA for the CDR3: TGCGCCAGCAGCTTGGTTCCAGATACCTATGGCTACACCTTC.

This clone has a single count. The chain recombines TRBV6-6 with TRBJ2-7; 11 nucleotides align to TRBD1. Losses at the gene ends were 5 bases for V and 5 bases for J; bases not matched to a gene: 11. This CDR3 has 16 amino acids. The germline CDR1 and CDR2 sequences are MNHNY and SVGAGI (reference sequence). The CDR3 DNA reads TGTGCCAGCAGTGTCCGGGGGACAGGGGGTCTGGACGAGCAGTACTTC. The encoded protein is CASSVRGTGGLDEQYF.

The gene calls are TRBV2 and TRBJ2-4, with TRBD2 matching over 10 bases. This CDR3 is 17 amino acids long. V shed 0 bases, J shed 5 bases, and the junction held 7 bases outside the gene matches. Germline V gene lookup returns CDR1 SNHLY and CDR2 FYNNEI. The CDR3 loop is CASSEAAASGSENIQYF. Written as DNA, the CDR3 is TGTGCCAGCAGTGAAGCGGCGGCTAGCGGGAGTGAAAACATTCAGTACTTC.

The chain couples TRBV27 to TRBJ2-5, with D perhaps TRBD2 (7 bases). Trimming pared 5 bases from V and 5 bases from J, leaving 15 bases between. The germline V gene encodes CDR1 MNHEY and CDR2 SMNVEV (reference sequence). CDR3 length: 14 amino acids. The CDR3 DNA reads TGTGCCAGCAGTCATCGGGGGGCGTGGGAGACCCAGTACTTC. As protein: CASSHRGAWETQYF.

The V and J genes are TRBV5-6 and TRBJ1-5; no clear D gene. The germline gives CDR1 SGHDT, CDR2 YYEEEE. Trimming shortened V by 4 bases and J by 5 bases, and 10 bases separated the two germline ends. The length of the CDR3 is 13 residues. The DNA for the CDR3 is TGTGCCAGCAGCCCCGATCCGGATCAGCCCCAGCATTTT. This translates into CASSPDPDQPQHF.

The rearrangement joins TRBV5-1 to TRBJ2-7; D is unresolved. The CDR3 is 13 amino acids. The germline V and J ends were trimmed by 2 bases and 5 bases, with 11 bases remaining between them. Germline V lookup: CDR1 SGHRS, CDR2 YFSETQ. The CDR3 spells CASSFEVFHEQYF. CDR3 in DNA: TGCGCCAGCAGCTTTGAGGTCTTTCACGAGCAGTACTTC.

This chain connects TRBV30 to TRBJ1-2; D may be TRBD1 (6 bases). Trimming stripped 5 bases from V and 5 bases from J, with 21 bases between. The CDR3 spans 15 residues. CDR1 GTSNPN and CDR2 SVGIG come from the germline V gene (reference sequence). As DNA, the CDR3 is TGTGCCTGGTTGGAAGGGAGGACAGATCGTTATGGCTACACCTTC. It specifies CAWLEGRTDRYGYTF.

The J gene is TRBJ1-2, the V gene TRBV2; 8 positions agree with TRBD1. V was clipped by 7 bases and J by 8 bases; unmatched bases: 6. Germline values: CDR1 SNHLY, CDR2 FYNNEI. This CDR3 comprises 12 residues. The CDR3 is CASIQGAEGYTF. The CDR3 bases are TGTGCCAGCATCCAGGGGGCGGAGGGCTACACCTTC.

This chain uses TRBV27 with TRBJ2-2; D is perhaps TRBD1 or TRBD2 (6 bases each). In germline, CDR1 is MNHEY, CDR2 SMNVEV (reference sequence). V lost 5 bases and J lost 4, with 11 bases in between. This CDR3 contains 14 residues. The DNA of the CDR3 is TGTGCCAGCAGTGGGGGGCTAAGCACCGGGGAGCTGTTTTTT. Protein: CASSGGLSTGELFF.